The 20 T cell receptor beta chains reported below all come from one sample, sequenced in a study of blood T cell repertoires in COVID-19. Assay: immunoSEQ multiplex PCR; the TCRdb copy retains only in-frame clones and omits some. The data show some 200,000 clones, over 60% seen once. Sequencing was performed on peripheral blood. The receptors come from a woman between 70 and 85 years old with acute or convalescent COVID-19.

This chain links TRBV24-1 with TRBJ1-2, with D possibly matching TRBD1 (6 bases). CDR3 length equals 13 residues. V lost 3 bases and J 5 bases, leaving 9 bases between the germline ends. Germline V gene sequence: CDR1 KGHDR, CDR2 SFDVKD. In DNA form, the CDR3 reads TGTGCCACCAGTGATCCGACAGGATATGGCTACACCTTC. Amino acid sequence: CATSDPTGYGYTF.

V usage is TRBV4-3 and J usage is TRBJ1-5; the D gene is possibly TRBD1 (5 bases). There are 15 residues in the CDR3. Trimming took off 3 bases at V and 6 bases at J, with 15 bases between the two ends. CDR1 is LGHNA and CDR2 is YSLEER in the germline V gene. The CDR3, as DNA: TGCGCCAGCAGCCATGACAGAGGAGAGAGTCAGCCCCAGCATTTT. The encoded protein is CASSHDRGESQPQHF.

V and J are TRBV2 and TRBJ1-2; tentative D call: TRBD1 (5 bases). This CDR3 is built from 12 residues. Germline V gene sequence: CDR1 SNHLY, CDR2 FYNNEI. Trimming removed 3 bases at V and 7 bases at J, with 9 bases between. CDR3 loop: CASSDLGLGYTF. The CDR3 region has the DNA TGTGCCAGCAGTGATCTGGGGCTTGGCTACACCTTC.

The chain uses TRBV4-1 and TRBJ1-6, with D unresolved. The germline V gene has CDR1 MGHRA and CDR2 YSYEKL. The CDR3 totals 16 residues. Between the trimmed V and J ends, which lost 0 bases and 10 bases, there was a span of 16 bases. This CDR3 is CASSQDATTSLSPLHF. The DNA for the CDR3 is TGCGCCAGCAGCCAAGATGCGACAACGAGTTTATCACCCCTCCACTTT.

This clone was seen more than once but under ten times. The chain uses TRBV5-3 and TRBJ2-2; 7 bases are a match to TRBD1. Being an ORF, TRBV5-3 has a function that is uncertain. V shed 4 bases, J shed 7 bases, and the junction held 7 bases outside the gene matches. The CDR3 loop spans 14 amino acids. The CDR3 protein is CARSPDRASGELFF. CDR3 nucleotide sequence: TGTGCCAGAAGCCCAGACAGGGCGAGCGGGGAGCTGTTTTTT.

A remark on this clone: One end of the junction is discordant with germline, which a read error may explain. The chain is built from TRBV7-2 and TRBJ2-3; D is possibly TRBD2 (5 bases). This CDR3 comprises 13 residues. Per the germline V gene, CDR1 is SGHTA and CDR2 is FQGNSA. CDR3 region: CASSLYTGIHVNF. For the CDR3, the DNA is TGTGCCAGCAGCTTATATACGGGGATCCACGTAAATTTT.

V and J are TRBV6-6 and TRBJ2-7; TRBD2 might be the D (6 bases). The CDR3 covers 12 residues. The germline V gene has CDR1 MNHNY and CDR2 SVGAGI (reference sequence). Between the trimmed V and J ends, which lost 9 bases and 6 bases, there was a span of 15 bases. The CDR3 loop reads CASSTGRGEQYV. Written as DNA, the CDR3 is TGTGCCAGTTCTACGGGGCGGGGCGAGCAGTACGTC.

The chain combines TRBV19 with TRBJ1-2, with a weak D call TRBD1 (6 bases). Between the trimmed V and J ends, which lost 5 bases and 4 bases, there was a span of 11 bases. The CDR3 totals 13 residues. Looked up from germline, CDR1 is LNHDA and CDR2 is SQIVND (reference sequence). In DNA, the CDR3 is TGTGCCAGTAGTGGACAGTTTCCCTATGGCTACACCTTC. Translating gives CASSGQFPYGYTF.

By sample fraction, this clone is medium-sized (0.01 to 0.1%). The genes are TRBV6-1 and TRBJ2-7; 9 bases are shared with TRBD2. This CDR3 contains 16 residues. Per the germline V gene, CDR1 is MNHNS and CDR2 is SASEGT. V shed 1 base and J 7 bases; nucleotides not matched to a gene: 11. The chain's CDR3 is CASSEGIGGGAQEQYV. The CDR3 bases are TGTGCCAGCAGTGAAGGAATTGGCGGGGGGGCCCAGGAGCAGTACGTC.

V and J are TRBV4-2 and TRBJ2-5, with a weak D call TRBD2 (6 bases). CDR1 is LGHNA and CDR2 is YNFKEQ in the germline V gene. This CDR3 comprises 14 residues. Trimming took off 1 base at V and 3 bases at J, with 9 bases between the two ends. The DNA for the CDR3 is TGTGCCAGCAGCCAAGGGGGCGGGGAAGAGACCCAGTACTTC. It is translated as CASSQGGGEETQYF.

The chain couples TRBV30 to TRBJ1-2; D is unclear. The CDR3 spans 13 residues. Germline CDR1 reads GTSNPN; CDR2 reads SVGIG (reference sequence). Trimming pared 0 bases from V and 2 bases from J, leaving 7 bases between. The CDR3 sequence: CAWSVSQNYGYTF. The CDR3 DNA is TGTGCCTGGAGTGTGAGTCAAAACTATGGCTACACCTTC. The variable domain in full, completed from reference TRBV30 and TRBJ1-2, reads SQTIHQWPATLVQPVGSPLSLECTVEGTSNPNLYWYRQAAGRGLQLLFYSVGIGQISSEVPQNLSASRPQDRQFILSSKKLLLSDSGFYLCAWSVSQNYGYTFGSGTRLTVV.

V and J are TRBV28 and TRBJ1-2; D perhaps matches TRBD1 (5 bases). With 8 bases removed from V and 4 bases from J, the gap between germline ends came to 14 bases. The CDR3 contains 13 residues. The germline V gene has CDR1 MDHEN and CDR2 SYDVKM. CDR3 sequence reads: CASGPVGPYGYTF. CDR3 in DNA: TGTGCCAGCGGCCCAGTGGGGCCCTATGGCTACACCTTC.

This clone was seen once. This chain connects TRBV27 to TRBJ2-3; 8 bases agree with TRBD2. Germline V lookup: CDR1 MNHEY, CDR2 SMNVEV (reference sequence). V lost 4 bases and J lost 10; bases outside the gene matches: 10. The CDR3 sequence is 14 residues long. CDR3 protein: CASSSRTSSGSQYF. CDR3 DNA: TGTGCCAGCAGTTCCCGGACTAGCTCAGGATCGCAGTATTTT.

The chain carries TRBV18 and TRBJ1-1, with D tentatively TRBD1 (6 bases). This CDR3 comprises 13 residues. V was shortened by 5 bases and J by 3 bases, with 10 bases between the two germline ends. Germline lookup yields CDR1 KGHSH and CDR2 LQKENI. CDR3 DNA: TGTGCCAGCTCATTACGGACAGACACTGAAGCTTTCTTT. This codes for CASSLRTDTEAFF.

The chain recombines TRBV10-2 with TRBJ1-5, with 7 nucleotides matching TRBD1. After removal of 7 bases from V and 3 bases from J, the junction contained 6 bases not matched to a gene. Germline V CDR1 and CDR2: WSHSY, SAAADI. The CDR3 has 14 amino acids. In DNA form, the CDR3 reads TGCGCCAGCAAAGGGGGCTTGAACAATCAGCCCCAGCATTTT. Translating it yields CASKGGLNNQPQHF.

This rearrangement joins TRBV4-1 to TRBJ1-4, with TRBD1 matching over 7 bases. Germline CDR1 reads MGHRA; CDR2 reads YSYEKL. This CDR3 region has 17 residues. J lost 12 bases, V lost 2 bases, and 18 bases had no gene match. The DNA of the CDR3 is TGCGCCAGCAGCCAACAGGGACAGCCCGGGACCGGGAACGAACTGTTTTTT. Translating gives CASSQQGQPGTGNELFF.

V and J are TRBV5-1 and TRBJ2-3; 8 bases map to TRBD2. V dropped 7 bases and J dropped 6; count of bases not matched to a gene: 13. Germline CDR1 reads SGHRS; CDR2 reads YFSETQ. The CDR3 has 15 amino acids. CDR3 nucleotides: TGCGCCAGCGGAACCGGGACTAGTTCAATTGATACGCAGTATTTT. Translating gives CASGTGTSSIDTQYF.

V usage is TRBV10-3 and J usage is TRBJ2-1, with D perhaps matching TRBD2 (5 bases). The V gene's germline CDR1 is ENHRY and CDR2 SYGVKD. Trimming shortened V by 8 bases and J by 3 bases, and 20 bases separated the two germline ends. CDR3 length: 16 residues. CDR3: CAIGPEGSAFYNEQFF. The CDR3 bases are TGTGCCATCGGGCCCGAGGGCAGTGCCTTCTACAATGAGCAGTTCTTC.

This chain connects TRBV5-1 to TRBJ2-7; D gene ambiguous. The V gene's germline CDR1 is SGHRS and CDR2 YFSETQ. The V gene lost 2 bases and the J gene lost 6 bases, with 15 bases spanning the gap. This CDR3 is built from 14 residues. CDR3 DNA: TGCGCCAGCAGCTTATCTGTCGTACGCGGCGAGCAGTACTTC. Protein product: CASSLSVVRGEQYF.

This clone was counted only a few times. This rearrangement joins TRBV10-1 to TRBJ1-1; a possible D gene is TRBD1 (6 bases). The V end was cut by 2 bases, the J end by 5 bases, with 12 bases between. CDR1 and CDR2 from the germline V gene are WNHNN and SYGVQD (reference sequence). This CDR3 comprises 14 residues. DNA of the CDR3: TGCGCCAGCAGTGAGACCTACAGGGTAACTGAAGCTTTCTTT. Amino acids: CASSETYRVTEAFF.